The rows below give T cell receptor beta chains drawn from one sample of a study of blood T cell repertoires in COVID-19. The protocol was immunoSEQ multiplex PCR, while the TCRdb copy is restricted to in-frame clones and leaves out a portion. Found here are under 65,000 clones, over 75% of them singletons; the top ten hold more than 4.5%. The sequenced material came from peripheral blood. The receptors were sampled from an older man in a cohort sampled during active COVID-19. Both conserved end residues are part of each CDR3. Clone size is given for some rows only: seen once, a few or many times, or a class if the clone is expanded.

v_gene: TRBV4-1; abundance: -; j_gene: TRBJ2-3; CDR3aa: CASSLRGQGTDTQYF
v_gene: TRBV9; abundance: -; j_gene: TRBJ1-2; CDR3aa: CASSVAPNDNPGYTF
v_gene: TRBV3-1/TRBV3-2; abundance: -; j_gene: TRBJ2-1; CDR3aa: CASSQDGLASYNEQFF
v_gene: TRBV2; abundance: -; j_gene: TRBJ1-2; CDR3aa: CASSDRVWYGYTF
v_gene: TRBV18; abundance: -; j_gene: TRBJ1-6; CDR3aa: CASSPGQGGNSPLHF
v_gene: TRBV12-3/TRBV12-4; abundance: -; j_gene: TRBJ1-1; CDR3aa: CASSLVGGEAFF
v_gene: TRBV5-6; abundance: -; j_gene: TRBJ1-1; CDR3aa: CASSSPGQGDTEAFF
v_gene: TRBV6-2/TRBV6-3; abundance: -; j_gene: TRBJ1-2; CDR3aa: CASSPTGDYGYTF
v_gene: TRBV3-1/TRBV3-2; abundance: -; j_gene: TRBJ1-6; CDR3aa: CASSRDRGSPLHF
v_gene: TRBV7-3; abundance: few; j_gene: TRBJ2-7; CDR3aa: CASSAGTGNEQYF
v_gene: TRBV9; abundance: -; j_gene: TRBJ1-2; CDR3aa: CASSVAAQTGGYTF
v_gene: TRBV6-5; abundance: -; j_gene: TRBJ2-5; CDR3aa: CASSSTGSAHF
v_gene: TRBV3-1/TRBV3-2; abundance: -; j_gene: TRBJ1-1; CDR3aa: CASSQLQGNTEAFF
v_gene: TRBV24-1; abundance: once; j_gene: TRBJ1-5; CDR3aa: CAPYVSNQPQHF
v_gene: TRBV19; abundance: -; j_gene: TRBJ2-5; CDR3aa: CASSIGPGWGKETQYF
v_gene: TRBV19; abundance: -; j_gene: TRBJ2-1; CDR3aa: CASSIRRTGYNEQFF
v_gene: TRBV11-2; abundance: -; j_gene: TRBJ2-5; CDR3aa: CASSFSSGGRGETQYF
v_gene: TRBV30; abundance: -; j_gene: TRBJ1-5; CDR3aa: CAWSFPGANQPQHF
v_gene: TRBV4-2; abundance: -; j_gene: TRBJ2-1; CDR3aa: CASSQDLRVSSYNEQFF
v_gene: TRBV2; abundance: -; j_gene: TRBJ1-5; CDR3aa: CASTGGQLNNQPQHF
v_gene: TRBV30; abundance: -; j_gene: TRBJ1-5; CDR3aa: CAWSVDRRANQPQHF